This T cell receptor (beta chain) emerged from a study of blood T cell repertoires in COVID-19. The wider study: The cDNA or gDNA used as material had been derived from T cells, B-cell-depleted T cells, or PBMCs.

The germline V gene encodes CDR1 MRHNA and CDR2 SNTAGT. The CDR3 extends over 13 amino acids. V was clipped by 2 bases and J by 9 bases, with 11 bases between them. Here immunoSEQ multiplex PCR was the method, and the copy in TCRdb shows in-frame clones only, minus some. The sample has about 150,000 clones, about 86% seen once. The chain couples TRBV6-4 to TRBJ2-1; D is possibly TRBD2 (6 bases). This TCR was sampled from a man aged 50 or older with active or convalescent COVID-19. Sequencing was performed on peripheral blood. CDR3 loop: CASSDRYSGEQFF. DNA of the CDR3: TGTGCCAGCAGTGACAGATATAGCGGTGAGCAGTTCTTC.